Reported below is one T cell receptor (beta chain). The target antigen is unknown. Time point reported: baseline pretreatment blood. Described treatment: 15 Gy SBRT to primary tumor, nephrectomy 4 weeks later. The data were taken from a study of radiation and T cells in renal cell carcinoma. Clones were read by immunoSEQ multiplex PCR, and TCRdb kept only the in-frame ones, dropping some. The sample records about 150,000 clones, about 87% being singletons. General study results and limits: Top tumor clonotypes rose in blood 2 weeks post-radiation, then contracted.

Trimming cost V 5 bases and J 8 bases; bases outside gene matches: 9. From germline, CDR1 is SGHRS and CDR2 YFSETQ. The CDR3 has 14 residues. The receptor's source is a woman in her seventies with renal cell carcinoma. Sequencing was performed on blood, taken from a patient whose treatment included radiotherapy and nephrectomy. The V and J genes are TRBV5-1 and TRBJ2-1; 8 nucleotides match TRBD2. CDR3 sequence: CASSFPGTRYEQFF. CDR3 nucleotides: TGCGCCAGCAGTTTCCCCGGGACTAGATATGAGCAGTTCTTC.